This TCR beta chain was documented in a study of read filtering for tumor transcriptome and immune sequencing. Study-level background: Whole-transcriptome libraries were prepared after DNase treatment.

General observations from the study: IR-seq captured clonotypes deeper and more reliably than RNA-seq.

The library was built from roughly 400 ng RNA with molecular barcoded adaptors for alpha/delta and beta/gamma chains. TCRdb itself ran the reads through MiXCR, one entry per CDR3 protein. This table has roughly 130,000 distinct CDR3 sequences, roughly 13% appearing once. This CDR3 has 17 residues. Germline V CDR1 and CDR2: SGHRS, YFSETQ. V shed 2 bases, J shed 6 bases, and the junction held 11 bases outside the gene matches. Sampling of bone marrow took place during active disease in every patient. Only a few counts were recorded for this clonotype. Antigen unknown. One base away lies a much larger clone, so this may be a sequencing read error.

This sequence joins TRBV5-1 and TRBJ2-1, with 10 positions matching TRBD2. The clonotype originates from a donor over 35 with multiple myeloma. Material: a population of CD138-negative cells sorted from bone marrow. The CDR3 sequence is CASSFELAGIRSNEQFF. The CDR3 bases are TGCGCCAGCAGCTTTGAACTAGCGGGGATTCGCTCCAATGAGCAGTTCTTC.